These 4 T cell receptor beta chains were sequenced from one sample in a study of PD-1 blockade in classical Hodgkin lymphoma. All patients experienced relapse after autologous stem cell transplantation, and brentuximab vedotin exposure was variable. TCRdb's table, derived via immunoSEQ multiplex PCR, lists solely in-frame clones and lacks some. The data contain about 11,000 clones, about 80% of them singletons. The input for sequencing was peripheral blood mononuclear cells (PBMCs), taken at baseline. The receptors here all came from a human donor with classical Hodgkin lymphoma.

This rearrangement joins TRBV15 to TRBJ2-1; a possible D gene is TRBD1 (5 bases). The CDR3 sequence is 15 residues long. Germline CDR1 LNHNV, CDR2 YYDKDF (reference sequence). V was clipped by 3 bases and J by 8 bases, with 17 bases between them. Here the CDR3 reads CATSSRQTVADEQFF. DNA for the CDR3: TGTGCCACCAGCAGCCGACAGACGGTCGCCGATGAGCAGTTCTTC.

J is TRBJ2-1 and V is TRBV10-3; 9 bases agree with TRBD2. V shed 7 bases and J 0 bases; nucleotides not matched to a gene: 4. CDR1 and CDR2 from the germline V gene are ENHRY and SYGVKD. CDR3 size: 15 residues. The CDR3 coding sequence is TGTGCCATCACTCATAGCGGGAGCTCCTACAATGAGCAGTTCTTC. Protein product: CAITHSGSSYNEQFF.

V gene TRBV18 combines with J gene TRBJ2-2, with 7 bases aligning to TRBD1. J gave up 4 bases and V 3 bases, and 5 bases lay outside the gene matches. This CDR3 comprises 15 residues. Germline V gives CDR1 KGHSH, CDR2 LQKENI. In DNA form, the CDR3 reads TGTGCCAGCTCACCCCGGGACAGCCCCACCGGGGAGCTGTTTTTT. Translation: CASSPRDSPTGELFF.

J is TRBJ2-4 and V is TRBV19; 9 bases line up with TRBD2. Germline trimming cut 1 base from V and 0 bases from J; bases unmatched to any gene: 13. The CDR3 contains 20 residues. CDR1 is LNHDA and CDR2 is SQIVND in the germline V gene (reference sequence). In nucleotides, the CDR3 is TGTGCCAGTAGTATAGGATTTGGTAGCGGGAGCGGACTAGCCAAAAACATTCAGTACTTC. Translating gives CASSIGFGSGSGLAKNIQYF. The whole variable domain, filled in from reference TRBV19 and TRBJ2-4, reads DGGITQSPKYLFRKEGQNVTLSCEQNLNHDAMYWYRQDPGQGLRLIYYSQIVNDFQKGDIAEGYSVSREKKESFPLTVTSAQKNPTAFYLCASSIGFGSGSGLAKNIQYFGAGTRLSVL.